This T cell receptor (beta chain) emerged from a study of cytomegalovirus exposure and HLA in healthy donors. Turning to this clone: Its cognate antigen is unknown.

Overall study results and limits: The investigators catalogued 150 to 200 TCR beta chains as cytomegalovirus-associated. Later, an analysis found that TCR clusters from the first cohort tended to co-occur in the 130 or so validation repertoires. Most TCR sequences showed up rarely, but some public TCRs showed up in many donors.

The method was immunoSEQ multiplex PCR; TCRdb's version includes in-frame clones alone and lacks a portion of them. The sample yields about 260,000 clones, about 90% seen once. This TCR was recovered from a woman aged 25 to 39 in good health and CMV-seronegative. The sample was PBMCs.

CDR3 amino acids: CAISTDRVGNQPQHF. In DNA form, the CDR3 reads TGTGCCATCAGTACGGACAGGGTTGGAAATCAGCCCCAGCATTTT. This chain connects TRBV10-3 to TRBJ1-5; 8 bases are shared with TRBD1. V lost 5 bases to trimming and J lost 4 bases; unmatched junction nucleotides: 7. The germline CDR1 and CDR2 sequences are ENHRY and SYGVKD. The CDR3 contains 15 residues.